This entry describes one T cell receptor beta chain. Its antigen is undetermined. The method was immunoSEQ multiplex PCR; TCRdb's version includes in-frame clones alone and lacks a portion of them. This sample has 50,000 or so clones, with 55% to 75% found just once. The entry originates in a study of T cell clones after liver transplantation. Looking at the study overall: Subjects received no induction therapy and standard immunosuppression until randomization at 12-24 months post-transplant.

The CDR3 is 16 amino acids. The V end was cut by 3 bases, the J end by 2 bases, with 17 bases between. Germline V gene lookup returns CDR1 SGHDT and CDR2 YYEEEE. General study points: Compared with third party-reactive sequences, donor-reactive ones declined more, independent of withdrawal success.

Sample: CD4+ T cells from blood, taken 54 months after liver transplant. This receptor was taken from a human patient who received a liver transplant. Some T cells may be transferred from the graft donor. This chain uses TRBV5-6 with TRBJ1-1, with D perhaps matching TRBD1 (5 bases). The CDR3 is CASSSGLGELNTEAFF. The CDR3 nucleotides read TGTGCCAGCAGCTCGGGACTCGGGGAATTAAACACTGAAGCTTTCTTT.